Listed here is a single TCR beta chain. CDR3 size: 11 residues. CDR1 MNHEY and CDR2 SVGEGT come from the germline V gene. Trimming left V 6 bases short and J 13 bases short, with 15 bases between. As processed by the authors: Estimates of nucleated cell counts were drawn from the amplification of reference gene primers. The method was immunoSEQ multiplex PCR; TCRdb's version includes in-frame clones alone and lacks a portion of them. D and trimming were read from the DNA, whereas the V and J calls and clone size are those reported in that table. The table includes 150,000 to 200,000 clones, about 90% detected once. These data belong to a study of blood T cell repertoires in COVID-19. Study background: Sites in the United States, Italy and Spain provided acute and convalescent COVID-19 samples. T cells, B-cell-depleted T cells, or PBMCs supplied cDNA or gDNA.

The TCR originated in a woman in her fifties or sixties with COVID-19, enrolled during active disease. The V and J genes are TRBV6-2 or TRBV6-3 and TRBJ2-5; D perhaps matches TRBD1 (5 bases). The sample consisted of peripheral blood. The CDR3 here is CASSSDSLPYF. In DNA form, the CDR3 reads TGTGCCAGCAGCTCCGACAGTCTCCCGTACTTC.